This T cell receptor (beta chain) derives from a study of metastatic and nonmetastatic thyroid tumors. Study-wide background: Repertoires from blood and tumor or nodule tissue of malignant and benign thyroid patients were compared.

This clone was seen repeatedly, ten times or more. Its specificity is not known. Each patient came to thyroid surgery without any prior treatment (of any kind). Study outcomes and limitations: It was reported that TCR beta diversity was significantly higher in malignant thyroid tumors than benign nodules, in blood and tumor.

In the original processing: CDR3 differences across clinicopathological groups were used to build a distant-metastasis classifier for papillary thyroid cancer. TCRdb re-called clones from the PCR reads using MiXCR. The V and J calls follow TCRdb's processing rather than the paper's. This table has about 27,000 clones, 20% to 25% appearing once. This TCR was sampled from a male donor with papillary thyroid cancer or a benign thyroid nodule (not recorded which). Some clones in this sample may be carry-over from other donors' samples. Material: blood.

CDR3 sequence: CASSGGQRYEQYF. As DNA, the CDR3 is TGTGCCAGCAGTGGGGGACAGAGATACGAGCAGTACTTC. The rearrangement links TRBV2 to TRBJ2-7; 7 bases match TRBD1. CDR3 size: 13 residues. V lost 4 bases, J lost 4 bases, and 4 bases stayed unmatched. The germline V gene encodes CDR1 SNHLY and CDR2 FYNNEI.